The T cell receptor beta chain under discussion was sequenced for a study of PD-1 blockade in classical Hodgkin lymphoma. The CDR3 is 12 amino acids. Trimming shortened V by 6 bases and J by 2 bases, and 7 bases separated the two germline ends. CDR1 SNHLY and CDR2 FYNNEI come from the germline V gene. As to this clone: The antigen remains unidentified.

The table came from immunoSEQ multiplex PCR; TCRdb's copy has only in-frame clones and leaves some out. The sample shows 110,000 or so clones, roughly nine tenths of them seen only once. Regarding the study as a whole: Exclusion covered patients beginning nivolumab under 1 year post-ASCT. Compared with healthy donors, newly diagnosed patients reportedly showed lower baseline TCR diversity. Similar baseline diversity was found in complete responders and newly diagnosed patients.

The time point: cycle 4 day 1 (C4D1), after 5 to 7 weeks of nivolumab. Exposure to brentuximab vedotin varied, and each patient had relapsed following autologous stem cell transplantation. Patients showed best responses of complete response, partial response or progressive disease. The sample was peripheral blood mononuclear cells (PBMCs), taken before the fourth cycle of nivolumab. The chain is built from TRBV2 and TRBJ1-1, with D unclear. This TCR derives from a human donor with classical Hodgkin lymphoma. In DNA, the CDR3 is TGTGCCAGCAGCCCCCCTAACACTGAAGCTTTCTTT. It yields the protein CASSPPNTEAFF.